The entry that follows covers one TCR beta chain sequence. At one of its ends the junction is not consistent with the germline gene, which may arise from a read error. Germline-derived CDR1 and CDR2 are SGDLS and YYNGEE. CDR3 size: 13 residues. These data belong to a study of blood T cell repertoires in COVID-19. The repertoire was sequenced with immunoSEQ multiplex PCR; TCRdb's copy has only in-frame clones and lacks some. The sample yields more than 95,000 clones, 87% seen once. The chain has TRBV9 and TRBJ1-4; 8 bases fit TRBD1. The sample taken for sequencing was peripheral blood. The sequence was collected from a man aged 45 to 65 in a cohort sampled during active COVID-19. The chain's CDR3 is CASSVRPGQVLIF. The CDR3 DNA reads TGTGCCAGCAGCGTTAGACCGGGACAGGTACTGATATTT.